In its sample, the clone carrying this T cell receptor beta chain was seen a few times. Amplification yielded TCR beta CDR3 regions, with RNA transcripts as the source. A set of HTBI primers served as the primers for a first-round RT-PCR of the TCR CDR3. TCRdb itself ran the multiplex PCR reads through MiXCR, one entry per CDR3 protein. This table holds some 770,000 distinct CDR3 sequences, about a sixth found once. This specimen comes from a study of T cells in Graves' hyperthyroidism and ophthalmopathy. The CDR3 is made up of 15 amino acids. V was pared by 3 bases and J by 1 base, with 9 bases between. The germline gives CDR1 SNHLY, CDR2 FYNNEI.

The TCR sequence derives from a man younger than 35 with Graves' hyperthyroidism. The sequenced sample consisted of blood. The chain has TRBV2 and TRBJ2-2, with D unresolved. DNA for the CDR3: TGTGCCAGCAGTGACCCAGCGTGGAACACCGGGGAGCTGTTTTTT. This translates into CASSDPAWNTGELFF.